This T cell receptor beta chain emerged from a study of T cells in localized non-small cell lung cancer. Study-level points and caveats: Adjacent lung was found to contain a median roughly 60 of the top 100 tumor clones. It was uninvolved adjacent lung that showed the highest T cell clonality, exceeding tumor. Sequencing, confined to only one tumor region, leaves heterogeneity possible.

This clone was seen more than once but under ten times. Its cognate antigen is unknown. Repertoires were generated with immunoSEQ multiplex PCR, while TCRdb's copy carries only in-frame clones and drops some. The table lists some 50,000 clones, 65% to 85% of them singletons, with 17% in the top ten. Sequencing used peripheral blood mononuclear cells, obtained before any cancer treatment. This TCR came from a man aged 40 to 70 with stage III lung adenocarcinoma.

The DNA for the CDR3 is TGCGCCAGCAGTCCGACCGACAGCGGGGTCACTGAAGCTTTCTTT. This codes for CASSPTDSGVTEAFF. The V call is TRBV5-1, the J call TRBJ1-1; maybe TRBD1 (5 bases). The germline CDR1 and CDR2 sequences are SGHRS and YFSETQ. The germline V and J ends were trimmed by 5 bases and 4 bases, with 18 bases remaining between them. The CDR3 runs 15 residues.